This T cell receptor (beta chain) was found in a study of T cell repertoires in cytomegalovirus infection (dated by TCRdb to about 2019). Regarding the research as a whole: Alongside well-studied HLA-B-restricted epitopes, the peptide stimulations were aimed at recently identified HLA-C-restricted CMV epitopes, whose presentation resists viral immunomodulation. Donor HLA type was relevant to the analysis, because carriage of CMV infection together with the matching HLA type was indicated by public TCR beta signatures.

General study outcomes and caveats: Cumulative frequency of public TCR beta family members discriminated carriers of CMV infection plus the relevant HLA type in this cohort and an independent 352-donor cohort. The ex vivo response was dominated by HLA-C-restricted CMV-specific TCR beta clonotypes, which also provided the single most frequent clonotype in two of eight donors.

Sequencing took place on an Illumina HiSeq 1500. TCRdb trimmed the raw reads at Q25, called clones with MiXCR and kept productive beta chains. Identical CDR3 protein sequences are pooled into one entry, listed with their most common genes and DNA. Here the sample has about 920,000 distinct CDR3 sequences; around 30% occur a single time. Together, the top ten hold 11% to 15% of the sample. Concerning this clonotype itself: What this receptor recognizes is not known. Per-base quality was not reported, and no clone a single base away is much larger than it.

Reading the label with the study, this specimen's treatment or condition is: in vitro stimulation with specific CMV peptide epitopes to enrich CMV-specific T cells. At the junction V is shortened by 6 bases and J by 4 bases, with 19 bases in between. CDR1 and CDR2 (SNHLY, FYNNEI) derive from the germline V gene. The CDR3 has 15 amino acids, counting the end cysteine and phenylalanine. The CDR3 DNA has 45 bases and is translated from base 1. The sequences come from cultured CD8+ T cells from PBMCs, collected from culture after CMV antigen stimulation. Recombination joined TRBV2 with TRBJ2-7, with TRBD1 tentatively as D gene (6 bases match). This receptor was taken from a human donor in good health (CMV status not recorded). Some clones in this sample may be carry-over from other donors' samples. The bases are TGTGCCAGCAGAGAGGACAGATCCAACCTTTACGAGCAGTACTTC. Translated, it gives CASREDRSNLYEQYF.